One and the same sample provided the 6 T cell receptor beta chains below, sequenced in a study of T cell responses to AZD1222 COVID-19 vaccine. Using immunoSEQ multiplex PCR, the repertoire was profiled, and TCRdb retains in-frame clones only, with some absent. The sample holds around 87,000 clones, approximately 91% seen once. The sequences come from peripheral blood, collected on day 0 of AZD1222 vaccination. The receptors were sampled from an adult in good health.

This rearrangement joins TRBV9 to TRBJ1-2; D uncertain. The CDR3 sequence is 16 residues long. The germline V and J ends were trimmed by 0 bases and 8 bases, with 20 bases remaining between them. In germline, CDR1 is SGDLS, CDR2 YYNGEE. The CDR3 DNA reads as TGTGCCAGCAGCGTAGAGGGTCGGGGTCAAGTCGGAGGCTACACCTTC. This encodes CASSVEGRGQVGGYTF. The whole variable domain, filled in from reference TRBV9 and TRBJ1-2, reads DSGVTQTPKHLITATGQRVTLRCSPRSGDLSVYWYQQSLDQGLQFLIQYYNGEERAKGNILERFSAQQFPDLHSELNLSSLELGDSALYFCASSVEGRGQVGGYTFGSGTRLTVV.

The chain recombines TRBV28 with TRBJ2-7; no reliable D call. The CDR3 spans 12 residues. CDR1 MDHEN and CDR2 SYDVKM come from the germline V gene. V was trimmed by 10 bases and J by 2 bases, leaving 12 bases between them. The CDR3: CAIREDPYEQYF. As DNA, the CDR3 is TGTGCCATCCGAGAAGACCCCTACGAGCAGTACTTC.

The chain couples TRBV30 to TRBJ1-4; D possibly corresponds to TRBD1 (6 bases). The germline V gene encodes CDR1 GTSNPN and CDR2 SVGIG (reference sequence). The V and J ends lost 2 bases and 3 bases respectively, with 10 bases between them. This CDR3 comprises 14 residues. The CDR3 region has the DNA TGTGCCTGGAGTTTTTCAGGGGCTAATGAAAAACTGTTTTTT. Translation: CAWSFSGANEKLFF.

The chain carries TRBV6-6 and TRBJ1-1; 11 nucleotides agree with TRBD1. This CDR3 is built from 16 residues. J gave up 0 bases and V 5 bases, and 5 bases lay outside the gene matches. Germline loops: CDR1 MNHNY, CDR2 SVGAGI (reference sequence). The DNA of the CDR3 is TGTGCCAGCAGTAAAGGACAGGGGGCGATGAACACTGAAGCTTTCTTT. It is translated as CASSKGQGAMNTEAFF.

V and J are TRBV19 and TRBJ1-4; D gene unclear. This CDR3 is 14 amino acids long. Between the trimmed V and J ends, which lost 5 bases and 8 bases, there was a span of 15 bases. Germline CDR1 LNHDA, CDR2 SQIVND (reference sequence). This chain's CDR3 is CASSREVSGEKLFF. The CDR3, as DNA: TGTGCCAGTAGTCGCGAAGTATCGGGAGAAAAACTGTTTTTT.

The CDR3 sequence: CASSPQAVSSYEQYF. As DNA, the CDR3 is TGTGCCAGCTCACCACAGGCCGTAAGCTCCTACGAGCAGTACTTC. The V gene is TRBV18, the J gene TRBJ2-7; D remains ambiguous. This CDR3 region has 15 residues. CDR1 is KGHSH and CDR2 is LQKENI in the germline V gene. Trimming shortened V by 1 base and J by 0 bases, and 10 bases separated the two germline ends.